This TCR beta chain comes out of a study of cytomegalovirus exposure and HLA in healthy donors. On the study more broadly: A previous analysis identified 90 million to 140 million unique TCR beta sequences derived from roughly 190 million T cells.

Notes on this clone: Its antigen remains unidentified.

After removal of 2 bases from V and 6 bases from J, the junction contained 13 bases not matched to a gene. The CDR3 is made up of 17 amino acids. CDR1 is SNHLY, CDR2 FYNNEI, per germline. The study, taken as a whole, reports: In a later analysis, at a false discovery rate of 0.05, about 17,000 TCR beta sequences matched HLA alleles. Later on, a genetic analysis was performed. It linked a missense variant in DCLRE1C with V- and J-gene trimming of TCR beta.

This PCR relied on a set of 60 Vbeta primers and 13 Jbeta primers. Using immunoSEQ multiplex PCR, the repertoire was profiled, and TCRdb retains in-frame clones only, with some absent. Among 180,000 or so clones listed, around 75% were seen once. This TCR came from a middle-aged woman in good health and CMV-seropositive. What was sequenced was PBMCs. The chain joins TRBV2 to TRBJ2-1; 7 nucleotides line up with TRBD2. The DNA for the CDR3 is TGTGCCAGCAGTGAACGACCCTACAGCGGGATCTCCAATGAGCAGTTCTTC. This sequence encodes CASSERPYSGISNEQFF.